Below are 5 T cell receptor beta chains sequenced from a single sample in a study of blood T cell repertoires in COVID-19. Produced via immunoSEQ multiplex PCR; TCRdb's table is partial and in-frame only. Of over 250,000 clones in the sample, 65% to 90% were seen once. Sequences were obtained from peripheral blood. All receptors come from a human donor in a cohort sampled during active COVID-19.

The rearrangement joins TRBV14 to TRBJ2-5; the D gene is possibly TRBD1 (5 bases). Germline CDR1 is SGHDN and CDR2 is FVKESK. The CDR3 consists of 15 residues. Trimming cost V 2 bases and J 3 bases, with 13 bases left between them. CDR3 DNA: TGTGCCAGCAGCCAACAGTTAGGCAGGGAAGAGACCCAGTACTTC. As protein: CASSQQLGREETQYF.

For the CDR3, the DNA is TGCGCCAGCAGCTTGGGTAGGACAGGGAGCTACGAGCAGTACTTC. Translating it yields CASSLGRTGSYEQYF. The V gene is TRBV5-1, the J gene TRBJ2-7; 8 bases agree with TRBD1. CDR1 SGHRS and CDR2 YFSETQ come from the germline V gene. The V and J ends lost 0 bases and 3 bases, in that order; junction bases with no gene match: 5. The CDR3 totals 15 residues.

The chain links TRBV29-1 to TRBJ1-5; D unclear. Deletions cut 5 bases from V and 1 base from J, with 9 bases between. Germline V gene lookup returns CDR1 SQVTM and CDR2 ANQGSEA. The CDR3 runs to 13 residues. CDR3 in amino acids: CSVSAGSNQPQHF. The CDR3 DNA reads as TGCAGCGTTTCGGCGGGAAGCAATCAGCCCCAGCATTTT.

The J gene is TRBJ2-7, the V gene TRBV7-9; 9 nucleotides agree with TRBD1. The junction had 4 bases not matched to a gene; V was cut back by 4 bases and J by 9 bases. Germline V CDR1 and CDR2: SEHNR, FQNEAQ (reference sequence). The CDR3 extends over 12 amino acids. The DNA for the CDR3 is TGTGCCAGCAGCTCAGGACAGGGGTGGCAGTACTTC. This translates into CASSSGQGWQYF.

The V call is TRBV5-1, the J call TRBJ2-2; tentative D call: TRBD2 (6 bases). The CDR3 has 17 residues. In germline, CDR1 is SGHRS, CDR2 YFSETQ. Trimming shortened V by 0 bases and J by 0 bases, and 12 bases separated the two germline ends. The CDR3 DNA reads TGCGCCAGCAGCTTGGAACTAGCAGTCGCGAACACCGGGGAGCTGTTTTTT. It encodes CASSLELAVANTGELFF.